The entry below gives a single T cell receptor (beta chain) sequence along with its context. Uncontrolled infections, other autoimmune diseases, pregnancy or lactation led to exclusion of patients. Orbital computed tomography and thyroid ultrasound, together with serum TRAb and thyroxine and clinical symptoms, were used for diagnoses. The authors obtained PBMCs from over 7.5 ml of fresh peripheral blood. TCR beta CDR3 sequences were amplified from RNA transcripts. A set of HTBI primers served as the primers for a first-round RT-PCR of the TCR CDR3. A single record per CDR3 protein comes from TCRdb applying MiXCR to the multiplex PCR reads. The repertoire consists of about 620,000 distinct CDR3 sequences, with roughly 16% occurring once and the leading ten covering 3% to 4%. There are 16 residues in the CDR3. V lost 1 base to trimming and J lost 4 bases, with 14 bases between them. Germline CDR1 is SGHAT and CDR2 is FQNNGV.

The sample is drawn from a study of T cells in Graves' hyperthyroidism and ophthalmopathy. Study at large: Once the initial diagnosis was made, peripheral blood was obtained before any treatment.

The specimen was blood. J is TRBJ1-5 and V is TRBV11-2; no reliable D call. This clonotype originated in a woman in her twenties or thirties with Graves' hyperthyroidism. CDR3 sequence: CASSLAGGLGNQPQHF. CDR3 DNA: TGTGCCAGCAGCTTAGCAGGAGGGTTGGGAAATCAGCCCCAGCATTTT.